The clone carrying this TCR beta chain is termed medium-sized. Its target is unknown. Treatment defined: PENTA 11 planned treatment interruption arm or continuous ART arm. The data were obtained in a study of HIV-infected children after antiretroviral therapy interruption. About the research overall: All children had CD4+ count above 500 and viral load below 50 copies/ml. Interruption-arm samples span weeks 0, 12, interruption end (24 or 48), and about 3 years post-study.

Findings and caveats of the study: Naive CD4+ sequences overlapped less between time points once interruption began.

The CDR3 is 16 amino acids. V shed 5 bases and J shed 0 bases, with 17 bases lying between them. The germline gives CDR1 LNHDA, CDR2 SQIVND (reference sequence). A 3' RACE protocol on RNA, with unique molecular identifiers, produced the TCR library. TCRdb recomputed calls from the 3' RACE reads with MiXCR, one row per CDR3 protein. This sample has 14,000 to 15,000 distinct CDR3 sequences, with less than 3.5% found just once. The clonotype was recovered from a pool of human donors with HIV. This chain connects TRBV19 to TRBJ2-7; D perhaps matches TRBD1 (5 bases). The sample here was CD45RO+ CD8+ T cells from PBMCs, pooled from several time points, taken from a donor given antiretroviral therapy, either interrupted or continuous. Subset of the sample: memory CD8+ CD45RO+ CD45RA- T cells. The CDR3 DNA reads as TGTGCCAGTAGTCCCCTGACAGTACCTACCTCCTACGAGCAGTACTTC. Protein sequence: CASSPLTVPTSYEQYF.